This T cell receptor beta chain was sequenced in a study of shared clonotypes between healthy human individuals. The assay was immunoSEQ multiplex PCR, and TCRdb's table has in-frame clones only and misses some. This sample carries over a million clones, about 75% of them seen once, and the ten largest clones take about 1.5%. Study-level findings and limits: For naive CD4 cells, around 5% of clonotypes were shared across a handful of donors.

V shed 0 bases, J shed 4 bases, and the junction held 7 bases outside the gene matches. In germline, CDR1 is SGHDT, CDR2 YYEEEE. The length of the CDR3 is 16 residues. About this clone itself: Its specificity is not known.

The receptor was isolated from a man in his late teens or twenties in good health. Sequenced material: memory CD4+ T cells sorted from blood. Subset here: CD45RA-negative fraction. V is TRBV5-6 and J is TRBJ2-1; the match to TRBD1 covers 7 bases. This chain's CDR3 is CASSLVEQGKYNEQFF. As DNA, the CDR3 is TGTGCCAGCAGCTTGGTGGAACAGGGGAAATACAATGAGCAGTTCTTC.